The sequence of this T cell receptor (beta chain) was determined in a study of sequential checkpoint blockade in melanoma. The CDR3 has 15 residues. The V gene's germline CDR1 is MNHGY and CDR2 SAAAGT. V was pared by 6 bases and J by 8 bases, with 11 bases of the junction left unmatched. This clone was observed a few times. This table comes from immunoSEQ multiplex PCR, and its TCRdb copy is limited to in-frame clones, with some not included. The sample contains several thousand clones, approximately 25% of which appear only once. The treatment here: randomized to nivolumab then ipilimumab (arm A) or the reverse (arm B).

This sequence joins TRBV6-8 and TRBJ1-4; 8 bases match TRBD1. Sequencing used tumor tissue (inferred from file names), obtained from a patient given nivolumab and ipilimumab in sequence. The clonotype was recovered from a human donor with melanoma. The CDR3 sequence is CASSTGGTGPEKLFF. As DNA, the CDR3 is TGTGCCAGCAGCACCGGAGGGACAGGACCCGAAAAACTGTTTTTT.